This note documents a single T cell receptor (beta chain) sequence. This record belongs to a study of cytomegalovirus exposure and HLA in healthy donors. Clones were read by immunoSEQ multiplex PCR, and TCRdb kept only the in-frame ones, dropping some. The sample comprises about 63,000 clones, roughly 90% of which are singletons, and around 1.2% rests with the top ten. Germline V gives CDR1 SGHVS, CDR2 FQNEAQ. The CDR3 consists of 17 residues. V lost 5 bases, J lost 1 base, and 13 bases stayed unmatched. This TCR was recovered from a woman under 30 in good health and CMV-seronegative. The chain couples TRBV7-8 to TRBJ2-5; 7 nucleotides agree with TRBD2. The sequenced sample was PBMCs. The CDR3 bases are TGTGCCAGCAGCACTCGAACAGCGGGGCTAAGCCAAGAGACCCAGTACTTC. Translating it yields CASSTRTAGLSQETQYF.